This T cell receptor beta chain was observed in a study of OX40 agonist ivuxolimab in advanced cancers. Notes on the research overall: Ivuxolimab, which targeted the costimulatory receptor OX40 (CD134), was an agonistic, fully human IgG2 monoclonal antibody. In the dose-escalation cohort, 75% to 90% of patients were male, and the mean age was 60 years with a range of roughly 23 to 79. Intravenous ivuxolimab was administered to patients every 2 weeks at six dose levels: 0.01, 0.1, 0.3, 1.5, 3 and 10 mg/kg. The purpose of peripheral TCRbeta sequencing was to test whether ivuxolimab changed TCR sequence diversity and led to clonal T-cell expansion. The paper covers the monotherapy dose-escalation part of the phase I ivuxolimab trial, which included N = 52 patients. Among the approximately 50 dose-escalation patients, around 19 had hepatocellular carcinoma, roughly 15 melanoma, 9 renal cell carcinoma and 9 head and neck cancer. Patients were allowed to have had prior anti-PD-1, anti-PD-L1 or anti-CTLA-4 therapy, and around two fifths of the dose-escalation patients had been treated with checkpoint inhibitors. Partial responses were achieved by three dose-escalation patients, of whom one had hepatocellular carcinoma and two had cutaneous melanoma.

Genomic DNA was isolated from the sorted cells so that the TCRbeta CDR3 region could be sequenced. The immunoSEQ Assay was used to sequence the TCRbeta CDR3 regions. TCRdb provides this immuneACCESS table in a form limited to in-frame rearrangements. Some clones are lacking; in checked studies, under half of them reflect an unresolved V gene, and why the rest are absent is not known. In all, the sample holds about 80,000 clones, and roughly nine tenths of those were seen once. The ten most abundant clones make up roughly 5% of the sample. The investigation overall reported the following: Partial responders in the 0.1-3.0 mg/kg groups had among the lowest normalized peripheral clonal expansion, especially among CD8+ T cells. At doses of 0.1 to 3.0 mg/kg, clonal expansion of both CD4+ and CD8+ blood T cells was observed from baseline to week 6. Antigen specificity was not determined for the clonally expanded peripheral T cells. Low levels of normalized T-cell clonal expansion were also shown by some nonresponding patients. On average, CD8+ T cells showed more expanded clones than CD4+ T cells after ivuxolimab.

Turning to this clone: Its antigen is not yet known. No quality values exist for individual bases; no much larger clone is one base distant.

CDR1 is given as MNHEY and CDR2 as SVGAGI, both from the germline V gene. The CDR3 has 15 amino acids, counting the end cysteine and phenylalanine. Solely the CDR3 DNA is kept, with 45 bases framed from the first base. At the junction V is shortened by 6 bases and J by 1 base, with 15 bases in between. The trial excluded patients who had a history of autoimmune disease or were on systemic immunosuppression. In every dose cohort, peripheral blood was drawn for TCR sequencing at baseline, cycle 4 day 1, and cycle 7 day 1. Samples came from an open-label, multicenter, first-in-human phase I dose-escalation trial of ivuxolimab. Adults with locally advanced or metastatic melanoma, renal cell, hepatocellular, or head and neck squamous cell carcinoma were enrolled in the trial. Before TCR sequencing, CD4+ T cells and CD8+ T cells were sorted from peripheral blood as separate populations.

The chain links TRBV6-5 with TRBJ1-1; the D gene is unclear. The source is an adult with an advanced solid tumor such as melanoma, head and neck, liver or kidney cancer. The source was CD4+ or CD8+ T cells sorted from blood, collected in a trial of the OX40 agonist ivuxolimab. The nucleotides are TGTGCCAGCAGCCCGGAGGTCTTACGGAACACTGAAGCTTTCTTT. This is translated as CASSPEVLRNTEAFF.